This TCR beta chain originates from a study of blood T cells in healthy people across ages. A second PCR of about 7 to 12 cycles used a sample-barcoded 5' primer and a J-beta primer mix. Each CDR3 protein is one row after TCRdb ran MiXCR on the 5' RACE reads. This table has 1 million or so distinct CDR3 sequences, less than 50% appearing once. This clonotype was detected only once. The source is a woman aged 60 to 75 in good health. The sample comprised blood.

This CDR3 is CASSTTKLPLHF. The CDR3 DNA follows: TGTGCCAGCTCAACGACCAAGTTACCCCTCCACTTT. The V call is TRBV18, the J call TRBJ1-6, with D uncertain. Trimming left V 5 bases short and J 12 bases short, with 11 bases between. Germline lookup yields CDR1 KGHSH and CDR2 LQKENI. The CDR3 runs 12 residues.